This record looks at one TCR beta chain sequence and its context. Many counts were recorded for this clonotype. Its cognate antigen has yet to be identified. There are no base qualities to consult, and no much larger clone falls within one base. The hyperthyroidism patients were between 18 and 65 years old and newly diagnosed, with a disease duration of less than 2 months. Patients with uncontrolled infections, other autoimmune diseases, pregnancy or lactation were excluded. Diagnoses were based on clinical symptoms, serum thyroxine and TRAb, thyroid ultrasound and orbital computed tomography. Blood from progressor patients was drawn when they were first diagnosed with hyperthyroidism, before any ophthalmopathy symptoms appeared. PBMCs were isolated from 10 ml of fresh peripheral blood by Ficoll-Paque density gradient centrifugation. Progressor patients were first diagnosed with Graves' hyperthyroidism and then developed ophthalmopathy during follow-up. Trizol reagent was used to extract total RNA, and RNA quality was then checked on an Agilent 2100 Bioanalyzer.

This specimen comes from a study of T cells in Graves' hyperthyroidism and ophthalmopathy (dated by TCRdb to the late 2010s). With respect to the entire study: Peripheral blood samples were taken at initial diagnosis, before any treatment was given. According to the paper, TCR Vbeta CDR3 sequencing was carried out on approximately 140 peripheral blood samples, which came from more than 40 ophthalmopathy, around 75 hyperthyroidism and about 17 progressor patients. The study also compared thyroid tissue and blood T-cell repertoires from more than five Graves' hyperthyroidism patients. After blood sampling, hyperthyroidism patients were treated with methimazole at a starting dose of 30 mg daily, and ophthalmopathy patients were treated with high-dose intravenous methylprednisolone. The roughly 99 discovery patients were divided at random into training and test sets in a 7:3 ratio. A discovery cohort of about a hundred patients, fewer than 50 with Graves' ophthalmopathy and fewer than 65 with stable Graves' hyperthyroidism, was used to find distinguishing TCR V-J signatures. Whether ophthalmopathy could be predicted prospectively was tested in an independent validation cohort made up of approximately 19 hyperthyroidism patients plus 17 patients who later progressed to ophthalmopathy. Summary of the overall study and its limitations: No statistical method was used to fix the sample size in advance, and group allocation was not hidden from the investigators. Most expanded thyroid clonotypes (frequency above 0.001) were also detected in blood, a finding suggesting that blood repertoires may reflect thyroid immune responses. In validation, the model predicted progression to ophthalmopathy with approximately 71% sensitivity and around 72% specificity, a median of around six months before onset. A 13 V-J signature model separated ophthalmopathy from stable hyperthyroidism, with over 85% sensitivity and 81.08% specificity in cross-validation and 80%/75% in testing.

Amplification of TCR beta CDR3 regions was carried out from RNA transcripts. The first round of RT-PCR for the TCR CDR3 was performed with the HTBI primer set and the Qiagen OneStep RT-PCR kit. A second multiplex PCR round built the libraries, followed by size selection and purification. Libraries were sequenced paired-end with 100 bp reads on an Illumina HiSeq2000. In the authors' own workflow: SOAPnuke was used to process the raw data, removing reads that contained adapters or uncalled bases, had a mean Phred below 15, or lacked an exact match to the constant primer or identifier. High-quality paired reads were merged using COPE v1.2.5, and each unique nucleotide sequence was defined as a clonotype. MiTCR v1.1 was used to align clonotypes to the IMGT TRBV, TRBD and TRBJ reference segments. Only V-J combinations with frequency above 0.0001, covering 99.2% of repertoires, were analysed. A TCS score was defined as the ratio of F50 (clonal expansion) to E x V (chaos), with BLOSUM62-based TCRdist applied between CDR3 peptides within each V-J. Welch's t-statistics and random forest reduced several hundred V-J features to around 14, which were used in a naive Bayes classifier (R e1071). In-frame beta chains were kept once TCRdb had trimmed the public reads at Q25 with fastp and called clones with MiXCR. Rows with one shared CDR3 protein collapse into an entry with the most common genes and DNA. The V and J calls were determined by TCRdb, not by the authors. The sample yields fewer than 650,000 distinct CDR3 sequences; 11% to 15% were counted once. Almost 6% of the sample rests with the top ten.

Trimmed from V: 8 bases; trimmed from J: 4 bases; junction bases lacking a gene match: 2. Looking up the germline V gene yields CDR1 SNHLY and CDR2 FYNNEI. The CDR3, cysteine through phenylalanine, is 14 amino acids long. The read is trimmed to its CDR3 DNA, 42 bases read in frame from base 1. This chain joins TRBV2 to TRBJ2-2, with TRBD2 identical over 12 junction bases. The sequence was obtained from a woman in her 30s with Graves' hyperthyroidism that later progressed to Graves' ophthalmopathy. The source material was blood. The CDR3 protein: CASGGLAGTGELFF. The DNA is TGTGCCAGCGGGGGACTAGCGGGCACCGGGGAGCTGTTTTTT.